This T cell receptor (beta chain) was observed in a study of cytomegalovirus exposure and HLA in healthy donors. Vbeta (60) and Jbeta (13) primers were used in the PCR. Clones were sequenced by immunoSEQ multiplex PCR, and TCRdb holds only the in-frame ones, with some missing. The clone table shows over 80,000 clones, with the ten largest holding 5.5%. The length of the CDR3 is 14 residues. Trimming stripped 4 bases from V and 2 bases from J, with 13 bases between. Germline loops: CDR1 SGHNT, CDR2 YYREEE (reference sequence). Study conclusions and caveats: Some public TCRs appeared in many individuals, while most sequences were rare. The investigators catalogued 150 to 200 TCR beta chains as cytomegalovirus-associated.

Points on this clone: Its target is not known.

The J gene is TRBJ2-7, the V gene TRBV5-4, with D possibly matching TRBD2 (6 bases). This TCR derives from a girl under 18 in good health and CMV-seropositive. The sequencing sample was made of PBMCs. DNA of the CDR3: TGTGCCAGCAGCCTACCCGGGGAGGCCTACGAGCAGTACTTC. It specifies CASSLPGEAYEQYF.